The present T cell receptor beta chain was sequenced within a study of control samples from healthy donors and cancer patients. The length of the CDR3 is 13 residues. The V gene lost 0 bases and the J gene lost 6 bases, with 10 bases spanning the gap. The germline CDR1 and CDR2 sequences are SGHRS and YFSETQ. Here immunoSEQ multiplex PCR was the method, and the copy in TCRdb shows in-frame clones only, minus some. The sample carries 160,000 or so clones, over 85% recorded once. The source is a man aged 50 to 59 in good health. Sequenced material: blood. The chain employs TRBV5-1 and TRBJ2-7; D is perhaps TRBD1 (5 bases). CDR3 in amino acids: CASSLGQWSEQYF. In DNA form, the CDR3 reads TGCGCCAGCAGCTTGGGACAGTGGAGCGAGCAGTACTTC.